This T cell receptor beta chain was retrieved from a study of cytomegalovirus exposure and HLA in healthy donors. PCR was performed using 60 Vbeta and 13 Jbeta primers. The assay was immunoSEQ multiplex PCR, and TCRdb's table has in-frame clones only and misses some. The sample lists some 110,000 clones, approximately 66% occurring once. Trimming took 1 base from V and 4 from J; bases not matched to a gene: 7. Germline-derived CDR1 and CDR2 are LGHNA and YNFKEQ. The CDR3 totals 17 residues. This clone appeared a single time. The material sequenced was PBMCs. This chain joins TRBV4-2 and TRBJ2-1; 10 positions match TRBD2. The source of this sequence is a woman between 35 and 50 years old in good health and CMV-seropositive. The CDR3 coding sequence is TGTGCCAGCAGCCAAGGTTTAGCGGGAGGTCCATACAATGAGCAGTTCTTC. Residues: CASSQGLAGGPYNEQFF.